Listed here are 13 T cell receptor beta chains from one sample, sequenced in a study of CXCR3-negative and CXCR3-positive naive CD8 T cells (dated by TCRdb to the late 2010s). Sequenced on a NextSeq 550. The Human TCR Profiling Kit (MiLaboratory) was used to make UMI-labeled 5' RACE TRB cDNA libraries. TCRdb reprocessed the reads, and each CDR3 protein sequence is entered once, without DNA. This specimen's table enumerates some 130,000 distinct CDR3 sequences. The ten largest clonotypes hold 0.45% to 0.6% of the sample. Source material: naive CXCR3- CD8+ T cells from blood. The label giving this sample's cell subset or site can be read as: CD45RO-CCR7+CD27+CD95- naive CD8+ T cells lacking CXCR3 (TNR3-). The receptors stem from a human donor in good health. Some clones in this sample may be carry-over from other donors' samples.

The J gene is TRBJ1-1, the V gene TRBV3-1; the D call from TCRdb, TRBD1, cannot be confirmed without DNA. Germline V gives CDR1 LGHDT, CDR2 YNNKEL (reference sequence). The CDR3 totals 18 residues. The CDR3 sequence is CASSLQAGQGRSNTEAFF.

The rearrangement uses TRBV5-4 and TRBJ1-1; TCRdb reports TRBD1, a call that lacks DNA to check it against. The V gene's germline CDR1 is SGHNT and CDR2 YYREEE (reference sequence). The CDR3 covers 14 residues. CDR3 sequence reads: CASSLDRGHGEAFF.

This sequence joins TRBV28 and TRBJ2-7. The CDR3 runs to 14 residues. CDR1 is MDHEN, CDR2 SYDVKM, per germline. This CDR3 reads CASSFKQIRNEQYF.

This CDR3 reads CASSTDFNEQFF. This chain joins TRBV6-1 and TRBJ2-1. The germline V gene has CDR1 MNHNS and CDR2 SASEGT. This CDR3 has 12 residues.

This chain connects TRBV12-5 to TRBJ2-1; the TCRdb D gene call, TRBD1, has no DNA to confirm it. CDR3 length: 15 residues. Germline CDR1 reads LGHNT; CDR2 reads FRNRAP. The CDR3 sequence: CASGLPQEGANEQFF.

This rearrangement joins TRBV12-3 or TRBV12-4 to TRBJ2-1; TCRdb reports TRBD2, a call that lacks DNA to check it against. This CDR3 region has 14 residues. This chain's CDR3 is CASSFSLAGNEQFF.

The V gene is TRBV25-1, the J gene TRBJ1-2; the TRBD1 assignment by TCRdb is unverifiable without DNA. The CDR3 is 12 residues long. Germline V CDR1 and CDR2: MGHDK, SYGVNS. The CDR3 sequence is CASSDRVYGYTF.

The chain uses TRBV7-8 and TRBJ2-1; TCRdb's D call, TRBD1, is unchecked because there is no DNA. CDR1 is SGHVS and CDR2 is FQNEAQ in the germline V gene. CDR3 length: 16 amino acids. CDR3 region: CASSLMGTGSYNEQFF.

CDR3 in amino acids: CASSFGGQGYEQYF. J is TRBJ2-7 and V is TRBV5-1; TCRdb's D call of TRBD1 is untestable without DNA. This CDR3 has 14 amino acids. Germline assignment: CDR1 SGHRS and CDR2 YFSETQ.

The chain links TRBV10-2 to TRBJ2-4. CDR1 and CDR2 (germline): WSHSY, SAAADI. This CDR3 spans 13 amino acids. Here the CDR3 reads CASPALAKNIQYF.

CDR3 in amino acids: CSVEEGVRTDTQYF. The chain uses TRBV29-1 and TRBJ2-3; TCRdb designates TRBD1, a call that cannot be tested without DNA. Germline V CDR1 and CDR2: SQVTM, ANQGSEA. This CDR3 is 14 amino acids long.

The chain joins TRBV4-2 to TRBJ2-1. This CDR3 region has 12 residues. In germline, CDR1 is LGHNA, CDR2 YNFKEQ. The CDR3 region is CASSQGPNEQFF.

This chain links TRBV28 with TRBJ1-4; TCRdb indicates TRBD1, and absent DNA this call remains unverified. Germline CDR1 MDHEN, CDR2 SYDVKM. The CDR3 length is 15 residues. This CDR3 is CASSLRDRTNEKLFF.